This TCR beta chain was recorded in a study of radiotherapy plus CTLA-4 blockade in lung cancer. Study-wide findings and caveats: In blood, TCR clones derived from the tumor expanded after radiotherapy plus ipilimumab.

The protocol was immunoSEQ multiplex PCR, while the TCRdb copy is restricted to in-frame clones and leaves out a portion. The data show 100,000 to 150,000 clones, approximately 80% seen once. This clone was picked up a small number of times. The antigen is undetermined. The germline V gene has CDR1 SEHNR and CDR2 FQNEAQ (reference sequence). The CDR3 totals 16 residues. V was clipped by 1 base and J by 7 bases; unmatched bases: 6. The gene calls are TRBV7-9 and TRBJ2-2, with 10 bases identical to TRBD1. The sequence derives from a human donor with non-small cell lung cancer who had a partial response to radiotherapy plus ipilimumab. The source material was peripheral blood, sampled from a patient treated with radiotherapy plus ipilimumab. The CDR3 sequence is CASSLETGGASGELFF. The CDR3 DNA follows: TGTGCCAGCAGCTTAGAGACAGGGGGCGCAAGCGGGGAGCTGTTTTTT. Full variable domain (missing parts from reference TRBV7-9 and TRBJ2-2): DTGVSQNPRHKITKRGQNVTFRCDPISEHNRLYWYRQTLGQGPEFLTYFQNEAQLEKSRLLSDRFSAERPKGSFSTLEIQRTEQGDSAMYLCASSLETGGASGELFFGEGSRLTVL.